Included here is one T cell receptor beta chain sequence, with context. The data were obtained in a study of blood T cell repertoires in COVID-19. At the level of the study: The analysed material was cDNA or gDNA that came from T cells, B-cell-depleted T cells, or PBMCs.

The ends were cut back, 5 bases at V and 0 bases at J, with 12 bases in the middle. The CDR3 consists of 14 residues. Germline loops: CDR1 SGHRS, CDR2 YFSETQ. Authors' data handling: It was from reference gene primer amplification that nucleated cell counts were estimated. Method: immunoSEQ multiplex PCR; TCRdb's copy keeps in-frame clones and lacks some. For V, J and clone size, that table is used; D and trimming come from the DNA. This table holds approximately 150,000 clones, 81% found once. V and J are TRBV5-1 and TRBJ2-7, with D possibly matching TRBD2 (6 bases). The receptor was isolated from a human donor in a cohort sampled during active COVID-19. Source material: peripheral blood. The CDR3 DNA is TGCGCCAGCAGACCTAGCGTGTCCTCCTACGAGCAGTACTTC. Its protein is CASRPSVSSYEQYF.